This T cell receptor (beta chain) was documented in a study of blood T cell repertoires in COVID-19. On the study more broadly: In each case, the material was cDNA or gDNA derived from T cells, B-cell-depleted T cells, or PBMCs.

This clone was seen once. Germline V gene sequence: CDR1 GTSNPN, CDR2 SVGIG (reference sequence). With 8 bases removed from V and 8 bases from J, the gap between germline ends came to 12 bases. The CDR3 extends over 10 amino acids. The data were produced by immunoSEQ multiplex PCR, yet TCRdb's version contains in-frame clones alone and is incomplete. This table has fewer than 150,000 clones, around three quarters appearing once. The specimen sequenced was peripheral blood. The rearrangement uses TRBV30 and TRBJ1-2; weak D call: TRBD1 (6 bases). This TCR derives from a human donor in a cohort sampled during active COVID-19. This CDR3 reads CAGGGGGYTF. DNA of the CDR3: TGTGCCGGGGGGGGCGGGGGCTACACCTTC. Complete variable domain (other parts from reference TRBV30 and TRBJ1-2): SQTIHQWPATLVQPVGSPLSLECTVEGTSNPNLYWYRQAAGRGLQLLFYSVGIGQISSEVPQNLSASRPQDRQFILSSKKLLLSDSGFYLCAGGGGGYTFGSGTRLTVV.